Listed here are 11 T cell receptor beta chains from one sample, sequenced in a study of shared clonotypes between healthy human individuals. Positive CCR7 selection of CD45RO-negative cells yielded the naive CD8 cells, and terminally differentiated effector memory CD45RA+ cells were excluded. This table comes from immunoSEQ multiplex PCR, and its TCRdb copy is limited to in-frame clones, with some not included. The profile shows about 2 million clones, over 85% of them singletons. The sequencing input was naive CD8+ T cells sorted from blood. The receptors come from a young man in good health.

V is TRBV5-6 and J is TRBJ2-4; no clear D. Trimming removed 0 bases from V and 1 base from J, with 11 bases in between. Germline V gene lookup returns CDR1 SGHDT and CDR2 YYEEEE. The CDR3 runs to 16 residues. CDR3 nucleotide sequence: TGTGCCAGCAGCTTGGGCTTGGTAGGGGCCAAAAACATTCAGTACTTC. It specifies CASSLGLVGAKNIQYF.

This clone came up a few times. The V gene is TRBV27, the J gene TRBJ2-3; D might be TRBD2 (6 bases). The V and J ends lost 7 bases and 2 bases respectively, with 13 bases between them. Germline-derived CDR1 and CDR2 are MNHEY and SMNVEV (reference sequence). This CDR3 comprises 14 residues. The chain's CDR3 is CASNAGLYTDTQYF. For the CDR3, the DNA is TGTGCCAGCAACGCGGGACTCTACACAGATACGCAGTATTTT.

The chain combines TRBV7-9 with TRBJ2-1; TRBD2 matches at 10 bases. CDR1 is SEHNR and CDR2 is FQNEAQ in the germline V gene (reference sequence). The CDR3 is 18 amino acids. V lost 2 bases and J lost 3; bases outside the gene matches: 10. CDR3: CASSLSSGRGPYYNEQFF. The CDR3 DNA reads as TGTGCCAGCAGCTTATCTAGCGGGAGAGGACCTTACTACAATGAGCAGTTCTTC.

The count of this clone is one. The genes are TRBV30 and TRBJ1-2; D gene uncertain. The CDR3 loop spans 13 amino acids. Trimming stripped 0 bases from V and 4 bases from J, with 9 bases between. From germline, CDR1 is GTSNPN and CDR2 SVGIG (reference sequence). This CDR3 is CAWSVGLSYGYTF. The CDR3 DNA reads as TGTGCCTGGAGTGTTGGGCTCTCCTATGGCTACACCTTC.

The chain joins TRBV5-1 to TRBJ2-7; D is unresolved. Germline lookup yields CDR1 SGHRS and CDR2 YFSETQ. The V end lost 0 bases, the J end lost 2 bases, and 9 bases lay between the germline ends. The CDR3 runs to 14 residues. CDR3 loop: CASSLGLDAYEQYF. The DNA for the CDR3 is TGCGCCAGCAGCTTGGGCCTAGATGCCTACGAGCAGTACTTC.

To note about this clone: Within the sample, other DNA sequences also encode this same CDR3. The V and J genes are TRBV6-5 and TRBJ2-7; D remains ambiguous. V dropped 5 bases and J dropped 0 bases, with 8 bases sitting between them. This CDR3 contains 13 residues. Germline V gene data show CDR1 as MNHEY and CDR2 as SVGAGI. CDR3 sequence reads: CASSPSSSYEQYF. The CDR3 DNA reads as TGTGCCAGCAGTCCCTCGAGCTCCTACGAGCAGTACTTC.

The gene calls are TRBV6-1 and TRBJ1-5; no reliable D call. Germline-derived CDR1 and CDR2 are MNHNS and SASEGT. V lost 0 bases and J lost 4, with 10 bases in between. The CDR3 sequence is 15 residues long. The CDR3, as DNA: TGTGCCAGCAGTGAAGCGCCGGTCGATAATCAGCCCCAGCATTTT. This translates into CASSEAPVDNQPQHF.

The V and J genes are TRBV28 and TRBJ1-1; D ambiguous. Germline V gene data show CDR1 as MDHEN and CDR2 as SYDVKM. Trimming took 7 bases from V and 4 from J, leaving 7 bases between them. The CDR3 has 11 amino acids. The CDR3 loop is CASTRGTEAFF. The CDR3 region has the DNA TGTGCCAGCACGCGGGGCACTGAAGCTTTCTTT.

There are a few counts of this clone. The sample has other DNA sequences that encode this CDR3 too. The J gene is TRBJ2-7, the V gene TRBV6-5; 9 bases fit TRBD1. The germline V gene encodes CDR1 MNHEY and CDR2 SVGAGI. The CDR3 is 13 amino acids. Trimming took 4 bases from V and 3 from J; bases not matched to a gene: 1. For the CDR3, the DNA is TGTGCCAGCAGTTCGGGACAGGGCTACGAGCAGTACTTC. Its translation is CASSSGQGYEQYF.

This chain links TRBV11-1 with TRBJ1-4; D is uncertain. V lost 1 base and J 1 base, leaving 4 bases between the germline ends. The germline gives CDR1 SGHAT, CDR2 FQDESV (reference sequence). This CDR3 comprises 14 residues. CDR3 sequence reads: CASSLGGTNEKLFF. CDR3 coding DNA: TGTGCCAGCAGCTTAGGAGGAACTAATGAAAAACTGTTTTTT.

The chain carries TRBV6-1 and TRBJ1-5; D is uncertain. CDR1 and CDR2 from the germline V gene are MNHNS and SASEGT. V was trimmed by 0 bases and J by 4 bases, leaving 4 bases between them. The CDR3 extends over 13 amino acids. CDR3 loop: CASSEARNQPQHF. The CDR3 bases are TGTGCCAGCAGTGAAGCCAGAAATCAGCCCCAGCATTTT.